These 9 T cell receptor beta chains originate from one sample sequenced in a study of cytomegalovirus exposure and HLA in healthy donors. The PCR ran on 60 Vbeta and 13 Jbeta primers. Profiling relied on immunoSEQ multiplex PCR, and the TCRdb table lists in-frame clones only, not all of them. The profile covers 100,000 to 150,000 clones, with 70% to 85% appearing a single time and less than 4% taken by the ten largest. The specimen was PBMCs. These TCRs come from a human donor in good health.

This clone occurred once. This rearrangement joins TRBV27 to TRBJ2-3; 8 bases line up with TRBD1. The germline V gene has CDR1 MNHEY and CDR2 SMNVEV (reference sequence). This CDR3 region has 16 residues. V trimming: 5 bases; J trimming: 3 bases; junction bases outside the gene matches: 10. As DNA, the CDR3 is TGTGCCAGCAGTCAGGGCTCGGACAGGGCGACAGATACGCAGTATTTT. Amino acids: CASSQGSDRATDTQYF.

The chain recombines TRBV5-1 with TRBJ2-2; 9 bases fit TRBD2. Germline trimming cut 4 bases from V and 2 bases from J; bases unmatched to any gene: 9. The CDR3 has 17 amino acids. The germline CDR1 and CDR2 sequences are SGHRS and YFSETQ. The CDR3 here is CASSPVAGDPNTGELFF. CDR3 nucleotides: TGCGCCAGCAGCCCTGTAGCGGGAGACCCCAACACCGGGGAGCTGTTTTTT.

The gene calls are TRBV6-6 and TRBJ2-7; 8 positions match TRBD1. V dropped 7 bases and J dropped 1; count of bases not matched to a gene: 3. Germline-derived CDR1 and CDR2 are MNHNY and SVGAGI (reference sequence). The CDR3 length is 13 residues. In DNA form, the CDR3 reads TGTGCCAGCACCCGGACAGGGTCCTACGAGCAGTACTTC. Protein sequence: CASTRTGSYEQYF.

The V call is TRBV28, the J call TRBJ1-3, with TRBD1 matching 7 bases. The CDR3 has 16 residues. The V segment lost 5 bases and the J segment 0 bases; nucleotides outside the gene matches: 7. Germline CDR1 and CDR2: MDHEN and SYDVKM. The CDR3 sequence: CASSPPGQSSGNTIYF. The CDR3 DNA follows: TGTGCCAGCAGTCCGCCGGGACAGAGCTCTGGAAACACCATATATTTT. Drawing the rest from reference TRBV28 and TRBJ1-3, the complete variable domain is DVKVTQSSRYLVKRTGEKVFLECVQDMDHENMFWYRQDPGLGLRLIYFSYDVKMKEKGDIPEGYSVSREKKERFSLILESASTNQTSMYLCASSPPGQSSGNTIYFGEGSWLTVV.

The chain joins TRBV9 to TRBJ1-1, with 10 bases matching TRBD1. The CDR3 contains 15 residues. The trim removed 0 bases at V and 3 bases at J, leaving 2 bases unmatched. Germline loops: CDR1 SGDLS, CDR2 YYNGEE. The CDR3 DNA reads TGTGCCAGCAGCGTAGTGACAGGGGGCCACACTGAAGCTTTCTTT. Its translation: CASSVVTGGHTEAFF.

A word on this clone: The same CDR3 also results from other DNA sequences found in this sample. The rearrangement joins TRBV9 to TRBJ2-3, with 11 bases lining up with TRBD1. Germline loops: CDR1 SGDLS, CDR2 YYNGEE. The CDR3 is 17 residues long. The V gene end was trimmed by 0 bases and the J gene end by 6 bases; junction bases not matched to a gene: 9. The CDR3 spells CASSVGSGQGGGDTQYF. DNA for the CDR3: TGTGCCAGCAGCGTAGGGTCGGGACAGGGGGGAGGGGATACGCAGTATTTT.

This chain joins TRBV19 and TRBJ2-1; perhaps TRBD2 as D (6 bases). CDR1 and CDR2 from the germline V gene are LNHDA and SQIVND (reference sequence). This CDR3 spans 16 amino acids. The V end was cut by 0 bases, the J end by 0 bases, with 9 bases between. The CDR3 bases are TGTGCCAGTAGTATAGAGGGCGGGAACTCCTACAATGAGCAGTTCTTC. As protein: CASSIEGGNSYNEQFF.

V and J are TRBV18 and TRBJ1-1; D ambiguous. The CDR3 extends over 12 amino acids. The germline gives CDR1 KGHSH, CDR2 LQKENI. Between the trimmed V and J ends, which lost 5 bases and 0 bases, there was a span of 4 bases. The CDR3 here is CASSFVNTEAFF. The DNA of the CDR3 is TGTGCCAGCTCATTCGTGAACACTGAAGCTTTCTTT.

The chain combines TRBV30 with TRBJ1-1; 9 bases line up with TRBD1. CDR1 is GTSNPN, CDR2 SVGIG, per germline (reference sequence). V was pared by 5 bases and J by 3 bases, with 13 bases of the junction left unmatched. This CDR3 is built from 16 residues. The CDR3 spells CAWAPSTGGKDTEAFF. The CDR3 DNA reads TGTGCCTGGGCCCCCTCGACAGGGGGTAAGGACACTGAAGCTTTCTTT.